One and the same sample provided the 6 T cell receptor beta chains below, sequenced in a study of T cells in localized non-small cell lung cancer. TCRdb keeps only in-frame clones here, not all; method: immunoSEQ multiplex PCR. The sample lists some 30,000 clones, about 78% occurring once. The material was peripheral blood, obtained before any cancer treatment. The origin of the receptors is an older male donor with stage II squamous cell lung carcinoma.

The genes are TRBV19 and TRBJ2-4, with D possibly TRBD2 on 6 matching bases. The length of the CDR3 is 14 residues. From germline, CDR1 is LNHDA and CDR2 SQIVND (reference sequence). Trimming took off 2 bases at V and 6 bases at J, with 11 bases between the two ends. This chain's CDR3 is CASSISRDLNIQYF. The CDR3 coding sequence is TGTGCCAGTAGTATAAGCCGGGACTTAAACATTCAGTACTTC. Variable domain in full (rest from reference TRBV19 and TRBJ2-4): DGGITQSPKYLFRKEGQNVTLSCEQNLNHDAMYWYRQDPGQGLRLIYYSQIVNDFQKGDIAEGYSVSREKKESFPLTVTSAQKNPTAFYLCASSISRDLNIQYFGAGTRLSVL.

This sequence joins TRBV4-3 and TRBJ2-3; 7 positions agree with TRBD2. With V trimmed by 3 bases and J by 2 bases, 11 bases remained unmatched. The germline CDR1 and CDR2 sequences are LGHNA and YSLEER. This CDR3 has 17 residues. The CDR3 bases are TGCGCCAGCAGCCATACACTCCTAGGACTAGACACAGATACGCAGTATTTT. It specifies CASSHTLLGLDTDTQYF.

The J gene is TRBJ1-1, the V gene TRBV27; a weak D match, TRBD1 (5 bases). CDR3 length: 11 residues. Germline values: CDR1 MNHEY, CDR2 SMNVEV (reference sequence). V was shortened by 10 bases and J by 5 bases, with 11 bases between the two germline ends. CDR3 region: CATRRGTEAFF. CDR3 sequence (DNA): TGTGCCACCAGACGGGGGACTGAAGCTTTCTTT.

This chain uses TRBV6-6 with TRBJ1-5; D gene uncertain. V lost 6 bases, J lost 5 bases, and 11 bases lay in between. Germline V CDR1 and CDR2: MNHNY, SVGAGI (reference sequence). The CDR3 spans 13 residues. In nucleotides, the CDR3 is TGTGCCAGCAGGTCCGGTTGGGATCAGCCCCAGCATTTT. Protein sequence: CASRSGWDQPQHF.

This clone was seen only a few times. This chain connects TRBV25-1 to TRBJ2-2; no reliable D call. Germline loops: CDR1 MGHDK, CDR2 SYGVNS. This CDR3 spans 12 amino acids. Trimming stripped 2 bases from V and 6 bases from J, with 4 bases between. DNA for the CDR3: TGTGCCAGCAGTGAAGGTTCCGGGGAGCTGTTTTTT. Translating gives CASSEGSGELFF.

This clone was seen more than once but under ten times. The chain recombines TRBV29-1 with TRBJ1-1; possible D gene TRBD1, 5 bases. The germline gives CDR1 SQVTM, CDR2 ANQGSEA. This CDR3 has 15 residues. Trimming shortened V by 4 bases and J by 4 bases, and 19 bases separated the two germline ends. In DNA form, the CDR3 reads TGCAGCGTTGGGCAGGGAGGAGGAGGTGGCACTGAAGCTTTCTTT. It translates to CSVGQGGGGGTEAFF.